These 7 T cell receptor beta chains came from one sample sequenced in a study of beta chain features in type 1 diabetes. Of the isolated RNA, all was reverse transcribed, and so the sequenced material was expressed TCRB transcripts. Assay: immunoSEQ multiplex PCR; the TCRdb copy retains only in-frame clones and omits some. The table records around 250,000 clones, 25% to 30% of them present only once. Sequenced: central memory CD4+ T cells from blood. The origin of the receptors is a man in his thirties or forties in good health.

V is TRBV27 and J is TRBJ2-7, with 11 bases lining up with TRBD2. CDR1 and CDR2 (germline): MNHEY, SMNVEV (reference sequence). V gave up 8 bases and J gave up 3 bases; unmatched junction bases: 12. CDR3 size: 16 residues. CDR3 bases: TGTGCCAGCCGGGACGGTGGGACTAGCGGCCACTACGAGCAGTACTTC. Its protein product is CASRDGGTSGHYEQYF.

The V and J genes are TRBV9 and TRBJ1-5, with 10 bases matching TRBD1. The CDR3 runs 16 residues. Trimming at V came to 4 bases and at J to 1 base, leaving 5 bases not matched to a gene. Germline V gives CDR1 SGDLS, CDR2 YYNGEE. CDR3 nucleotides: TGTGCCAGCAGCTCCGGGACAGGGGTGAGCAATCAGCCCCAGCATTTT. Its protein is CASSSGTGVSNQPQHF.

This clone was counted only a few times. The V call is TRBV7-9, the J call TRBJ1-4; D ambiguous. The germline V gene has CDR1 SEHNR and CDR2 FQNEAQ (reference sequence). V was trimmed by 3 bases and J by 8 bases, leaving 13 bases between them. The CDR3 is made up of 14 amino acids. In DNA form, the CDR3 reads TGTGCCAGCAGCTTGGGTCATTCTGGGGAAAAACTGTTTTTT. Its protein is CASSLGHSGEKLFF.

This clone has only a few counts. The CDR3 DNA reads TGTGCCTGGAGTATCGGACAGGGGAAAGGCCAAGAGACCCAGTACTTC. Amino acid sequence: CAWSIGQGKGQETQYF. The chain uses TRBV30 and TRBJ2-5; 9 bases agree with TRBD1. The V segment lost 2 bases and the J segment 1 base; nucleotides outside the gene matches: 8. The CDR3 extends over 16 amino acids. Germline CDR1 reads GTSNPN; CDR2 reads SVGIG (reference sequence).

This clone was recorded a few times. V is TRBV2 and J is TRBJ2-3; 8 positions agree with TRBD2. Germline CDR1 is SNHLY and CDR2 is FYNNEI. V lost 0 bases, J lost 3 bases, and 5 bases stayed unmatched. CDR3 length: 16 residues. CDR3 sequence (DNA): TGTGCCAGCAGTGAAGCTCGGGCTAGCGGGACAGATACGCAGTATTTT. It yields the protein CASSEARASGTDTQYF.

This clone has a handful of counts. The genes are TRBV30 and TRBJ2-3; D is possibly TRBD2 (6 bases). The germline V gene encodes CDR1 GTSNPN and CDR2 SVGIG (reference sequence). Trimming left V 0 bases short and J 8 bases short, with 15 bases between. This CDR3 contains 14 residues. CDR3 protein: CAWSVRGAAGTQYF. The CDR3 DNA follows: TGTGCCTGGAGTGTACGCGGGGCTGCTGGTACGCAGTATTTT.

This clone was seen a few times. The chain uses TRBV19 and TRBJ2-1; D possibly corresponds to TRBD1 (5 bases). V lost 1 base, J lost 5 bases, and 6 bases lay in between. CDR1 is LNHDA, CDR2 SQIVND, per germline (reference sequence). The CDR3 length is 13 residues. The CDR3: CASSIGTNNEQFF. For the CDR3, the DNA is TGTGCCAGTAGTATAGGGACAAACAATGAGCAGTTCTTC.